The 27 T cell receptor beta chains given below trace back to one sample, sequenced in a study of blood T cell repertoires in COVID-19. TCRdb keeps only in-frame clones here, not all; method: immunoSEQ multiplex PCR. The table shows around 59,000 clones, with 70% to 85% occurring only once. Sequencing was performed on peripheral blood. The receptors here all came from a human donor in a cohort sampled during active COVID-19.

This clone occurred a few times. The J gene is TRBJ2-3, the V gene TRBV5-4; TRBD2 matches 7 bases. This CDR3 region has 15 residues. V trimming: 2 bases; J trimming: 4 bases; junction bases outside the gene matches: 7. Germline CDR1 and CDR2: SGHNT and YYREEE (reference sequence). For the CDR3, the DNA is TGTGCCAGCAGCTTTGCGGGAGAGGTGGCAGATACGCAGTATTTT. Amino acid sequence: CASSFAGEVADTQYF.

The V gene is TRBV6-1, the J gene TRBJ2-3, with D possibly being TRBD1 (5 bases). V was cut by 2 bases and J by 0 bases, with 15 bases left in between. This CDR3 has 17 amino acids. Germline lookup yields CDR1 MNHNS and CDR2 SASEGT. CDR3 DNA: TGTGCCAGCAGTGAACAGGGCAGGGTGTTGAGCACAGATACGCAGTATTTT. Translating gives CASSEQGRVLSTDTQYF.

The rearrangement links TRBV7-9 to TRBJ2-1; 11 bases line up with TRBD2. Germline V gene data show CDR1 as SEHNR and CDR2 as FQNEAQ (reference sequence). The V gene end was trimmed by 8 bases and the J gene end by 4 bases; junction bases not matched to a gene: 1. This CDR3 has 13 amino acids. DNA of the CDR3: TGTGCCAGCCGACTAGCGGGGTACAATGAGCAGTTCTTC. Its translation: CASRLAGYNEQFF.

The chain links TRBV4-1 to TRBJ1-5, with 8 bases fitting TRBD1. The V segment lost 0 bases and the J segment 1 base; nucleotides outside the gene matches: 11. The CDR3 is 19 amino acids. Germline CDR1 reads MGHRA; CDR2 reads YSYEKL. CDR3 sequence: CASSQDDRTGSWSNQPQHF. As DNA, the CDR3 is TGCGCCAGCAGCCAAGATGACCGGACAGGGTCATGGAGCAATCAGCCCCAGCATTTT.

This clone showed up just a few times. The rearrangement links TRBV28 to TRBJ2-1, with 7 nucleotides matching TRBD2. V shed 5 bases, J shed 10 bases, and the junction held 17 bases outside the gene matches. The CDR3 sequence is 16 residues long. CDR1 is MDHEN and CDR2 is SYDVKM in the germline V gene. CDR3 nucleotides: TGTGCCAGCAGTCCTCTCCTGGCGGGAGTATCGAGAGAGCAGTTCTTC. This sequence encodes CASSPLLAGVSREQFF.

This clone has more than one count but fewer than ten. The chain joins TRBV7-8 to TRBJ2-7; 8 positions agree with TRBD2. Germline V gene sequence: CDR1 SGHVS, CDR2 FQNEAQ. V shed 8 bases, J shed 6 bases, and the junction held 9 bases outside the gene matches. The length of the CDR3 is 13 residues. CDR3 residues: CASSLGTRTEQYF. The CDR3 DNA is TGTGCCAGCTCCTTGGGGACTAGAACCGAGCAGTACTTC.

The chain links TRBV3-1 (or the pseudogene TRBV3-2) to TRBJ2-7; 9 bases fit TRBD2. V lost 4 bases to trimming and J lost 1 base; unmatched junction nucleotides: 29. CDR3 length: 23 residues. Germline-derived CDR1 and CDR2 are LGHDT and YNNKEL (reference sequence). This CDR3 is CASSPNVRGAESHWLAGSYEQYF. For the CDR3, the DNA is TGTGCCAGCAGCCCCAACGTGAGGGGGGCGGAGTCCCATTGGCTAGCGGGATCCTACGAGCAGTACTTC.

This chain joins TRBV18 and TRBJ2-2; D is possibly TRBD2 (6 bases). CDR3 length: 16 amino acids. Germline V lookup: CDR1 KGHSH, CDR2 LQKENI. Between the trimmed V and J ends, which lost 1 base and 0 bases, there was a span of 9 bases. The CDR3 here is CASSPLAAANTGELFF. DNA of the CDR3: TGTGCCAGCTCACCACTAGCGGCCGCGAACACCGGGGAGCTGTTTTTT. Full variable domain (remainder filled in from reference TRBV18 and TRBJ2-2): NAGVMQNPRHLVRRRGQEARLRCSPMKGHSHVYWYRQLPEEGLKFMVYLQKENIIDESGMPKERFSAEFPKEGPSILRIQQVVRGDSAAYFCASSPLAAANTGELFFGEGSRLTVL.

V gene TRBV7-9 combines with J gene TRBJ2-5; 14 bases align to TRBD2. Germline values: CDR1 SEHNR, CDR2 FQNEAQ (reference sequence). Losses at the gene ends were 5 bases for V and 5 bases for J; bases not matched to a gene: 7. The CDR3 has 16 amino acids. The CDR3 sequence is CASSPPGLAGGETQYF. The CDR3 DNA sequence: TGTGCCAGCAGCCCTCCCGGACTAGCGGGAGGTGAGACCCAGTACTTC.

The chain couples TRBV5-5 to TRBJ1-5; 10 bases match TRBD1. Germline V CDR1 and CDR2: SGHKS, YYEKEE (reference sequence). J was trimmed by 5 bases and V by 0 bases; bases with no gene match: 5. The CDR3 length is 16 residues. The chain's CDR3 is CASSLVGQGVYQPQHF. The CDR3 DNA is TGTGCCAGCAGCTTGGTCGGACAGGGGGTTTATCAGCCCCAGCATTTT.

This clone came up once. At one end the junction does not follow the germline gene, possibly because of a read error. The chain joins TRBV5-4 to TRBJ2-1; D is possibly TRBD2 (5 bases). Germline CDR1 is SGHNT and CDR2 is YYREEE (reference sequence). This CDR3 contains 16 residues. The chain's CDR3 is CTSSLEAESSYNEQFF. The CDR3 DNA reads TGTACCAGCAGCTTGGAGGCGGAGAGCTCCTACAATGAGCAGTTCTTC.

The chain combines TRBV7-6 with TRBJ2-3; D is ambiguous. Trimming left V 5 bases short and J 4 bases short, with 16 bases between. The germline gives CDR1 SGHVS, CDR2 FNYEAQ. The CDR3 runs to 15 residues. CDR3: CASSPIDGYSDTQYF. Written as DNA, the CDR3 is TGTGCCAGCAGCCCTATTGACGGGTACTCAGATACGCAGTATTTT. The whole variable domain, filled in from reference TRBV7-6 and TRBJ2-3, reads GAGVSQSPRYKVTKRGQDVALRCDPISGHVSLYWYRQALGQGPEFLTYFNYEAQQDKSGLPNDRFSAERPEGSISTLTIQRTEQRDSAMYRCASSPIDGYSDTQYFGPGTRLTVL.

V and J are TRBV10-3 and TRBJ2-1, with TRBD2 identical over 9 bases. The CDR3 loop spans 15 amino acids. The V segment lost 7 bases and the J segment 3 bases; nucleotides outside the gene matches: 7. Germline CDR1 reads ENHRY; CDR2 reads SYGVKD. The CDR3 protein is CAIMPSGTIYNEQFF. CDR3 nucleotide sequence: TGTGCCATCATGCCTAGCGGGACCATCTACAATGAGCAGTTCTTC.

The CDR3 coding sequence is TGTGCCACCGGACAGGGGCCCTACGAGCAGTACTTC. This sequence encodes CATGQGPYEQYF. The V gene is TRBV10-3, the J gene TRBJ2-7; 9 nucleotides align to TRBD1. Germline V gives CDR1 ENHRY, CDR2 SYGVKD. Trimming removed 10 bases from V and 2 bases from J; junction bases left unmatched: 3. The CDR3 extends over 12 amino acids.

CDR3 DNA sequence: TGTGCCAGCAGCCACGGAGAAAAAACTAATGAAAAACTGTTTTTT. Its translation is CASSHGEKTNEKLFF. The chain carries TRBV11-2 and TRBJ1-4; D uncertain. The CDR3 contains 15 residues. Germline V gives CDR1 SGHAT, CDR2 FQNNGV. Trimming pared 5 bases from V and 1 base from J, leaving 11 bases between.

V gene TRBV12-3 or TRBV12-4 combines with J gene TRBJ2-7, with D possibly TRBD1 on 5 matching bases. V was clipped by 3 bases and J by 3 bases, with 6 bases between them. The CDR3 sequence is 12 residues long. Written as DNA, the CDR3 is TGTGCCAGCAGTTTTGACAGCTACGAGCAGTACTTC. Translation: CASSFDSYEQYF.

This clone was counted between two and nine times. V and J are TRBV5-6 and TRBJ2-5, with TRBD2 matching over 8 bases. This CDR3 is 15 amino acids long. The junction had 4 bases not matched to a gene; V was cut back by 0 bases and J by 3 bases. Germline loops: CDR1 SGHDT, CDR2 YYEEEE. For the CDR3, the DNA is TGTGCCAGCAGCTTGGTAGGACTAGCCAAAGAGACCCAGTACTTC. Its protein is CASSLVGLAKETQYF.

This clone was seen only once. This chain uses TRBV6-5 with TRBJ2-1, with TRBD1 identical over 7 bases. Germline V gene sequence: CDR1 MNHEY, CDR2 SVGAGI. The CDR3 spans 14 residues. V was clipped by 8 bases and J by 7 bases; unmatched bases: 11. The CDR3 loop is CASGRQGRGNEQFF. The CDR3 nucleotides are TGTGCCAGCGGACGACAGGGCCGAGGGAATGAGCAGTTCTTC.

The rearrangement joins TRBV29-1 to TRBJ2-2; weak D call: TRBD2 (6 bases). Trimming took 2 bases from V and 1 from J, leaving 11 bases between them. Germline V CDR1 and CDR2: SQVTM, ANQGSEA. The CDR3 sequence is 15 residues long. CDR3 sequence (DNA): TGCAGCGTTGAATCGGCTAGCGAGAACACCGGGGAGCTGTTTTTT. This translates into CSVESASENTGELFF.

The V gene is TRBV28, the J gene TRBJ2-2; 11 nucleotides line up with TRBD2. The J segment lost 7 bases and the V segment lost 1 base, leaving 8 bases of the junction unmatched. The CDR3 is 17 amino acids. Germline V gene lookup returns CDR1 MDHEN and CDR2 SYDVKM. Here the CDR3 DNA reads TGTGCCAGCAGTTTATATAGCGGGAGGGGCGTATTCGGGGAGCTGTTTTTT. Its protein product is CASSLYSGRGVFGELFF.

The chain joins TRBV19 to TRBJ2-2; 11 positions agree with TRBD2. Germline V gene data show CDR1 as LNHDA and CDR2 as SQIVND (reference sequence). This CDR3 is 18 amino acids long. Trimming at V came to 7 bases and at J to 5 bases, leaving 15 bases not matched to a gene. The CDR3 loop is CASTALWLAGGGTGELFF. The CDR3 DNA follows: TGTGCCAGTACCGCCCTGTGGCTAGCGGGAGGAGGGACCGGGGAGCTGTTTTTT. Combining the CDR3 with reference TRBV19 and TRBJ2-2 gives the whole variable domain DGGITQSPKYLFRKEGQNVTLSCEQNLNHDAMYWYRQDPGQGLRLIYYSQIVNDFQKGDIAEGYSVSREKKESFPLTVTSAQKNPTAFYLCASTALWLAGGGTGELFFGEGSRLTVL.

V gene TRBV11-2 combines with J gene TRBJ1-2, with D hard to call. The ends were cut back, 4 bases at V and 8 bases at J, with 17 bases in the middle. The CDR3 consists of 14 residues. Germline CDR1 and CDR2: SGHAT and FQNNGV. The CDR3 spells CASSSLRGLWGYTF. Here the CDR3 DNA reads TGTGCCAGCAGCTCCCTCCGGGGTCTGTGGGGCTACACCTTC.

Written as DNA, the CDR3 is TGTGCCTGGAGTTATCAGGGGGCGCCTGGAAACACCATATATTTT. As protein: CAWSYQGAPGNTIYF. The chain employs TRBV30 and TRBJ1-3; TRBD1 matches at 8 bases. The CDR3 has 15 amino acids. The V segment lost 2 bases and the J segment 2 bases; nucleotides outside the gene matches: 5. Germline-derived CDR1 and CDR2 are GTSNPN and SVGIG (reference sequence).

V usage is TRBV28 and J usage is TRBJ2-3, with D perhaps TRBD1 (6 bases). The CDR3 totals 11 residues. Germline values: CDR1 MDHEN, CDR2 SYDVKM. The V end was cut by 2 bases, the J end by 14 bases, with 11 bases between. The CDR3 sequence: CASSLSQGWYF. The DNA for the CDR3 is TGTGCCAGCAGTTTAAGCCAGGGGTGGTATTTT.

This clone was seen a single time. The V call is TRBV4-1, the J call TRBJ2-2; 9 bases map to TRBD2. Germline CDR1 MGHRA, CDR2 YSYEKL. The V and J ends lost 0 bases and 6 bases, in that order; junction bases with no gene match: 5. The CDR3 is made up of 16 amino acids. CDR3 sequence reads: CASSQDLGGRAGELFF. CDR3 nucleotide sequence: TGCGCCAGCAGCCAAGATCTCGGCGGGAGGGCCGGGGAGCTGTTTTTT.

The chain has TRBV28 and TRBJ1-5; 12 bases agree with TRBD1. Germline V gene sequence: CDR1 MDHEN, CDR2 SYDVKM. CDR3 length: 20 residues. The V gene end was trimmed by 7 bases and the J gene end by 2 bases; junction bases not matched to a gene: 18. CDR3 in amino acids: CASITSPGTGGADGNQPQHF. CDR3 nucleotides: TGTGCCAGCATCACCTCCCCCGGGACAGGGGGCGCCGATGGCAATCAGCCCCAGCATTTT.

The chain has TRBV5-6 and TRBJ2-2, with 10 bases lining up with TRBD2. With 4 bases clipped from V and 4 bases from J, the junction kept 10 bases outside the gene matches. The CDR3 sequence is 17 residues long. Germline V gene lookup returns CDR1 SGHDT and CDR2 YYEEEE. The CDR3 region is CASSLEGAGGPTGELFF. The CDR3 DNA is TGTGCCAGCAGCCTCGAGGGAGCGGGAGGGCCCACCGGGGAGCTGTTTTTT. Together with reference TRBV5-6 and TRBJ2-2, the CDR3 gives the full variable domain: DAGVTQSPTHLIKTRGQQVTLRCSPKSGHDTVSWYQQALGQGPQFIFQYYEEEERQRGNFPDRFSGHQFPNYSSELNVNALLLGDSALYLCASSLEGAGGPTGELFFGEGSRLTVL.